This T cell receptor beta chain was recovered during a study of CD8 T cells in Susac syndrome. Random hexamers were used to reverse transcribe roughly 0.45 to 1 ug of RNA. Each CDR3 protein gets one entry after TCRdb re-called the immunoSEQ multiplex PCR reads with MiXCR. This table has approximately 210,000 distinct CDR3 sequences, approximately 94% appearing once. Germline values: CDR1 MNHEY, CDR2 SVGEGT. The CDR3 spans 13 residues. V lost 5 bases, J lost 0 bases, and 8 bases lay in between. The chain links TRBV6-2 or TRBV6-3 to TRBJ2-7, with D perhaps TRBD1 (5 bases). The specimen was CD4+ T cells from PBMCs. The TCR originated in a human donor with Susac syndrome. The CDR3 sequence is CASSGQGSYEQYF. The DNA for the CDR3 is TGTGCCAGCAGTGGGCAGGGCTCCTACGAGCAGTACTTC.